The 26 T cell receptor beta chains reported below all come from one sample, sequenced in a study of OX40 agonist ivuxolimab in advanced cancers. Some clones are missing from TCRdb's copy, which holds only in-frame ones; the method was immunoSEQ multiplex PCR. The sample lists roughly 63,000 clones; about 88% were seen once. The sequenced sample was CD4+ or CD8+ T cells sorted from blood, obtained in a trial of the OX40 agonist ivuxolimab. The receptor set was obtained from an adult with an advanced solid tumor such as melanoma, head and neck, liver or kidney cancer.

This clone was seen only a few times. The DNA of the CDR3 is TGCGCCAGCAGTGAGGGCCGGGACAGCGGCTACAATGAGCAGTTCTTC. Translation gives CASSEGRDSGYNEQFF. This chain uses TRBV10-1 with TRBJ2-1; 7 nucleotides agree with TRBD1. The CDR3 runs 16 residues. After removal of 2 bases from V and 3 bases from J, the junction contained 7 bases not matched to a gene. CDR1 WNHNN and CDR2 SYGVQD come from the germline V gene (reference sequence).

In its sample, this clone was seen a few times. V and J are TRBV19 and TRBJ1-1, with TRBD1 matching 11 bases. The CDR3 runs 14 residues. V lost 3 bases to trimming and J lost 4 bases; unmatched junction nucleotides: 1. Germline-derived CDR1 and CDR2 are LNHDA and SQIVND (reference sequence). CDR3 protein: CASSMDRGLTEAFF. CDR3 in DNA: TGTGCCAGTAGTATGGACAGGGGGCTCACTGAAGCTTTCTTT.

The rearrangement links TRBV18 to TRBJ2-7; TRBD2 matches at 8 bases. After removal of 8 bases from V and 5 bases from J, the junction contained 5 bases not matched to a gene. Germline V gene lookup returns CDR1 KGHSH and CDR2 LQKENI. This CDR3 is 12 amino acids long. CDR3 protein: CASRGGGNEQYF. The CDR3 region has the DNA TGTGCCAGCCGGGGGGGCGGTAACGAGCAGTACTTC.

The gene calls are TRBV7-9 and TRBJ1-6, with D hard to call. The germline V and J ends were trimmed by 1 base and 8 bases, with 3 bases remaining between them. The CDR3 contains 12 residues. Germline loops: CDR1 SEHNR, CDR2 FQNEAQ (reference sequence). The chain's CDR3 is CASSLVYSPLHF. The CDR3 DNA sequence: TGTGCCAGCAGCTTAGTTTATTCACCCCTCCACTTT.

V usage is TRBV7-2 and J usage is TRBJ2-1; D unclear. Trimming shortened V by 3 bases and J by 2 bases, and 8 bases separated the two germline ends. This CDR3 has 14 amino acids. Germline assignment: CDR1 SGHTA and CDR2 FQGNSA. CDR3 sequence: CASSFLQTYNEQFF. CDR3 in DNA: TGTGCCAGCAGCTTTTTACAGACCTACAATGAGCAGTTCTTC.

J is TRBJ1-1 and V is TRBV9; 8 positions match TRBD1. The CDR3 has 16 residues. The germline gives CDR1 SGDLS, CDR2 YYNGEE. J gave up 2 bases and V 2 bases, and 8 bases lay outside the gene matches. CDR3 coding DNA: TGTGCCAGCAGCGTCTACCAGACAGGGGTAAACACTGAAGCTTTCTTT. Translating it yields CASSVYQTGVNTEAFF.

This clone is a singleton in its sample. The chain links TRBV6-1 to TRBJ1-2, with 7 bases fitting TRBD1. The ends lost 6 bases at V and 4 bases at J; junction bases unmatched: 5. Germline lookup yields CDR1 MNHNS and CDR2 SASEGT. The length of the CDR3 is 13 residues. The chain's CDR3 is CASRAGGLYGYTF. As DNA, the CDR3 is TGTGCCAGCAGGGCAGGGGGGCTCTATGGCTACACCTTC.

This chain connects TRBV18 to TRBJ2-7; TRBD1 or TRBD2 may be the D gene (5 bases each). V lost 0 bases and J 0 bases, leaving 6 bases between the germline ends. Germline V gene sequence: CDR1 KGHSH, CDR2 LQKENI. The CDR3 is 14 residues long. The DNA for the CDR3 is TGTGCCAGCTCACCACCGGGGGTCTCCTACGAGCAGTACTTC. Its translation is CASSPPGVSYEQYF.

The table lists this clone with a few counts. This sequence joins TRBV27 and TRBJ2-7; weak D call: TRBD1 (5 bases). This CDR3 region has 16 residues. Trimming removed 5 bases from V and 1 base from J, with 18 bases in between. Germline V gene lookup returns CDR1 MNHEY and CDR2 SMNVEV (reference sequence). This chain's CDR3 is CASSPQDPRGSYEQYF. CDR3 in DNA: TGTGCCAGCAGTCCCCAAGACCCTAGGGGATCCTACGAGCAGTACTTC.

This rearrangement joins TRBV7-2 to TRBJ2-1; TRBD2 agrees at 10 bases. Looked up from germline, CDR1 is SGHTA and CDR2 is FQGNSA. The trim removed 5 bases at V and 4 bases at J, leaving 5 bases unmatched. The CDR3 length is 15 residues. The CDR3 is CASSRLAGPYNEQFF. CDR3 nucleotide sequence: TGTGCCAGCAGCCGACTAGCGGGCCCATACAATGAGCAGTTCTTC.

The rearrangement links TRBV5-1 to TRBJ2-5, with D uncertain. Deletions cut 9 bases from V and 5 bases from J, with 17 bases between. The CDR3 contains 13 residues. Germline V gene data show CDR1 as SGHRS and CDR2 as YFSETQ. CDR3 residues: CATSTYTSETQYF. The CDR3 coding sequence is TGCGCCACCTCGACGTATACCTCGGAGACCCAGTACTTC.

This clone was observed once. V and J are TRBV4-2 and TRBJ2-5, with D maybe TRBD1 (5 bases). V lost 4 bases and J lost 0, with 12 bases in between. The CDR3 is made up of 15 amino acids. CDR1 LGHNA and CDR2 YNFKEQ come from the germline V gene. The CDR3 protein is CASSLNARDQETQYF. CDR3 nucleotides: TGTGCCAGCAGCCTTAACGCCAGGGACCAAGAGACCCAGTACTTC.

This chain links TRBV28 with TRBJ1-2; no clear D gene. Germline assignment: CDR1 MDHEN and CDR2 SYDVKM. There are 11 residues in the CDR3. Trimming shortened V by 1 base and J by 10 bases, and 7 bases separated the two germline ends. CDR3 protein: CASSLFPVYTF. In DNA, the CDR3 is TGTGCCAGCAGTTTATTCCCAGTCTACACCTTC.

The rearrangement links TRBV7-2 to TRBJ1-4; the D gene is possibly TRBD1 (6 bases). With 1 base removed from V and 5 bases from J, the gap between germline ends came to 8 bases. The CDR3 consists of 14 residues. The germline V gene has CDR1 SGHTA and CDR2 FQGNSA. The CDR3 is CASSLVQGNEKLFF. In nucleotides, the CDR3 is TGTGCCAGCAGCTTAGTTCAGGGGAATGAAAAACTGTTTTTT.

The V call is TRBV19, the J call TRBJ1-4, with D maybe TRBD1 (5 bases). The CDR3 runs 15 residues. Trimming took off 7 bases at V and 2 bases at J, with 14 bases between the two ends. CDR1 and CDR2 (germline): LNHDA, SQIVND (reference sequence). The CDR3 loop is CASKMITGTNEKLFF. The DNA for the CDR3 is TGTGCCAGTAAAATGATTACAGGTACTAATGAAAAACTGTTTTTT.

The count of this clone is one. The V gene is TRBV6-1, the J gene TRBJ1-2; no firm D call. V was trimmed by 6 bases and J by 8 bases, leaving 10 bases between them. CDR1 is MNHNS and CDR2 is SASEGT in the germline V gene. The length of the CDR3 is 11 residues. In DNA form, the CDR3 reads TGTGCCAGCAGGGCGGGCCTGGGCTACACCTTC. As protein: CASRAGLGYTF.

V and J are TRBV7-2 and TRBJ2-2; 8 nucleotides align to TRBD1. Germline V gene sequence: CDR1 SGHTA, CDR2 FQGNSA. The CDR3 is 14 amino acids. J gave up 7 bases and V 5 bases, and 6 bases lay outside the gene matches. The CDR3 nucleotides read TGTGCCAGCAGCCCGCGACAGGGGATCGGGGAGCTGTTTTTT. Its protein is CASSPRQGIGELFF.

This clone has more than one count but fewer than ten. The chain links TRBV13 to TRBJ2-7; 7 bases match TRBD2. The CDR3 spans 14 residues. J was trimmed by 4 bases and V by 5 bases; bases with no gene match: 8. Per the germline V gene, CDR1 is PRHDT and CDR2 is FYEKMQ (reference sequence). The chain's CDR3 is CASSTMGGMYEQYF. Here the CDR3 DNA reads TGTGCCAGCAGCACCATGGGGGGGATGTACGAGCAGTACTTC.

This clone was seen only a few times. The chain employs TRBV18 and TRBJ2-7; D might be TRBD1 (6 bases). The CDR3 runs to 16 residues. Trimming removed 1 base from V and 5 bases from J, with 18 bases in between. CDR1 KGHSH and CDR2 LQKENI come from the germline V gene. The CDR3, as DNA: TGTGCCAGCTCACCACTTCGAGGTGGGGCAGGGGACGAGCAGTACTTC. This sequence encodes CASSPLRGGAGDEQYF.

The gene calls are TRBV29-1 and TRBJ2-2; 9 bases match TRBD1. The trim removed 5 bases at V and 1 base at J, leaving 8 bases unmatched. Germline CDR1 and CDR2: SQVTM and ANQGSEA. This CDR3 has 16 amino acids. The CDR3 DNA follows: TGCAGCGTTTTGAATCAGGACAGGGGGAACACCGGGGAGCTGTTTTTT. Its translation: CSVLNQDRGNTGELFF.

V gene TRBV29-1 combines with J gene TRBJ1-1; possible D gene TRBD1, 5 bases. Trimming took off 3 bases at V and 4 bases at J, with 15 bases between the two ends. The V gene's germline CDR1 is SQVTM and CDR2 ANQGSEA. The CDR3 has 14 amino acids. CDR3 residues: CSVDWWGGSTEAFF. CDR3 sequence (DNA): TGCAGCGTTGACTGGTGGGGGGGGAGCACTGAAGCTTTCTTT.

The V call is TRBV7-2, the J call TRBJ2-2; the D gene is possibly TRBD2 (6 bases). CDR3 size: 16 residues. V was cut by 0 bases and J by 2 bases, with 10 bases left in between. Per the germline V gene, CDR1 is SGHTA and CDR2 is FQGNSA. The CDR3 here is CASSLAPGVNTGELFF. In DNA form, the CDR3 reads TGTGCCAGCAGCTTAGCCCCGGGGGTCAACACCGGGGAGCTGTTTTTT.

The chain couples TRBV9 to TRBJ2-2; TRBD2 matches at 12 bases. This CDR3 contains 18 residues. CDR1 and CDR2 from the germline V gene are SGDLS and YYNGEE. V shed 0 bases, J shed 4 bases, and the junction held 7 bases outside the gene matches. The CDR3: CASSVALAGGPGTGELFF. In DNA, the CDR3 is TGTGCCAGCAGCGTAGCTCTAGCGGGGGGGCCGGGCACCGGGGAGCTGTTTTTT.

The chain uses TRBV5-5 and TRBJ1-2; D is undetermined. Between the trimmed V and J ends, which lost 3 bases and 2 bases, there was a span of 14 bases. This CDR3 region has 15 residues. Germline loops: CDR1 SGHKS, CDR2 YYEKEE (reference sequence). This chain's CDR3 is CASSSKNTLNYGYTF. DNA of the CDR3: TGTGCCAGCAGCTCCAAAAACACGCTAAACTATGGCTACACCTTC. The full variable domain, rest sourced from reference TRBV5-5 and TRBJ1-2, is DAGVTQSPTHLIKTRGQQVTLRCSPISGHKSVSWYQQVLGQGPQFIFQYYEKEERGRGNFPDRFSARQFPNYSSELNVNALLLGDSALYLCASSSKNTLNYGYTFGSGTRLTVV.

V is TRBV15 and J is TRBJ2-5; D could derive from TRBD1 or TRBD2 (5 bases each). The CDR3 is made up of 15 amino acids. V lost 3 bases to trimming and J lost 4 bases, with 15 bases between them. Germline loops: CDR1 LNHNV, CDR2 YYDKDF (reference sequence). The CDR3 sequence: CATSRPRWGRETQYF. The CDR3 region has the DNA TGTGCCACCAGCAGGCCCAGGTGGGGACGAGAGACCCAGTACTTC.

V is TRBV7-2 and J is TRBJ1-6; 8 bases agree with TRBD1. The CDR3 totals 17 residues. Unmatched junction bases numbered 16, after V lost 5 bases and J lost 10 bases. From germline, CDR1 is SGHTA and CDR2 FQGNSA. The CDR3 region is CASSLNRGGALESPLHF. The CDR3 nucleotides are TGTGCCAGCAGCCTAAACAGGGGGGGGGCCTTAGAGTCACCCCTCCACTTT.